Following are 6 T cell receptor beta chains from one sample sequenced in a study of blood T cells in healthy people across ages. It was with a sample-barcoded 5' primer and a J-beta primer mix that a second PCR of roughly 7 to 12 cycles was run. TCRdb re-analysed the 5' RACE reads in MiXCR, keeping a single row per CDR3 protein. Here the sample spans roughly 1,800,000 distinct CDR3 sequences, less than 50% being singletons. The sample was blood. The receptor set was obtained from a woman between 40 and 50 years old in good health.

There are a few counts of this clonotype. The DNA of the CDR3 is TGTGCCAGCAGCTTAGGAGGGGGACGATCCTACGAGCAGTACTTC. Translated: CASSLGGGRSYEQYF. V is TRBV7-2 and J is TRBJ2-7; D is perhaps TRBD1 (6 bases). From germline, CDR1 is SGHTA and CDR2 FQGNSA. The V gene lost 1 base and the J gene lost 1 base, with 11 bases spanning the gap. This CDR3 is built from 15 residues.

The rearrangement links TRBV7-2 to TRBJ2-5, with TRBD2 matching over 9 bases. Germline CDR1 and CDR2: SGHTA and FQGNSA. The CDR3 consists of 14 residues. The V and J ends lost 6 bases and 4 bases, in that order; junction bases with no gene match: 6. Here the CDR3 reads CASRQAGGGETQYF. In DNA, the CDR3 is TGTGCCAGCAGGCAAGCGGGGGGCGGAGAGACCCAGTACTTC. Filled out from reference TRBV7-2 and TRBJ2-5, the complete variable domain reads GAGVSQSPSNKVTEKGKDVELRCDPISGHTALYWYRQSLGQGLEFLIYFQGNSAPDKSGLPSDRFSAERTGGSVSTLTIQRTQQEDSAVYLCASRQAGGGETQYFGPGTRLLVL.

V usage is TRBV6-5 and J usage is TRBJ1-6; unclear D gene. The CDR3 consists of 17 residues. V dropped 0 bases and J dropped 2 bases, with 11 bases sitting between them. The germline gives CDR1 MNHEY, CDR2 SVGAGI. The CDR3 DNA is TGTGCCAGCAGTTACTCCGACTTGGGGACCTATAATTCACCCCTCCACTTT. Translation gives CASSYSDLGTYNSPLHF.

The V and J genes are TRBV6-6 and TRBJ2-3; D unresolved. Germline assignment: CDR1 MNHNY and CDR2 SVGAGI (reference sequence). V was trimmed by 8 bases and J by 2 bases, leaving 11 bases between them. This CDR3 is 13 amino acids long. The CDR3 nucleotides are TGTGCCAGCCTAAAGGTTAACACAGATACGCAGTATTTT. It codes for CASLKVNTDTQYF.

There are a few counts of this clonotype. The rearrangement links TRBV20-1 to TRBJ2-7; D tentatively reads TRBD1 or TRBD2 (5 bases each). The germline V and J ends were trimmed by 6 bases and 3 bases, with 15 bases remaining between them. CDR3 length: 13 amino acids. Germline V lookup: CDR1 DFQATT, CDR2 SNEGSKA (reference sequence). CDR3 loop: CSALTGTIYEQYF. The CDR3 nucleotides are TGCAGTGCCCTTACCGGGACCATCTACGAGCAGTACTTC.

As regards this clonotype: A read error may be the cause here, since a much bigger clone is one base away. The chain uses TRBV29-1 and TRBJ2-6; D is ambiguous. Per the germline V gene, CDR1 is SQVTM and CDR2 is ANQGSEA. CDR3 length: 13 residues. The germline V and J ends were trimmed by 5 bases and 0 bases, with 5 bases remaining between them. The CDR3 protein is CSVWGSGANVLTF. The CDR3 nucleotides are TGCAGCGTTTGGGGCTCTGGGGCCAACGTCCTGACTTTC.